The clone carrying this T cell receptor beta chain came up a few times. Each individual donor underwent a draw of about 11 milliliters of peripheral blood. Total RNA extraction produced at least 5.5 micrograms (per sample) for the study. These data belong to a study of blood T cells in healthy people across ages. For the second PCR, which ran for roughly 6 to 12 cycles, a sample-barcoded 5' primer and a J-beta primer mix were used. Each cDNA molecule received a tag from a template-switch adaptor that had 12 random nucleotides. MiXCR was run by TCRdb on the 5' RACE reads, yielding one entry per CDR3 protein. The sample includes about 1.4 million distinct CDR3 sequences, roughly 60% of them seen just once. This CDR3 spans 13 amino acids. Per the germline V gene, CDR1 is SGHTA and CDR2 is FQGNSA. V was clipped by 3 bases and J by 11 bases, with 16 bases between them.

This TCR came from a young man in good health. The V and J genes are TRBV7-2 and TRBJ2-5; TRBD2 is a possible D gene (5 bases). Sequenced: blood. The CDR3 is CASSLIPRDEQYF. The CDR3 DNA reads TGTGCCAGCAGCTTGATTCCACGGGATGAGCAGTACTTC. The entire variable domain, with the rest obtained from reference TRBV7-2 and TRBJ2-5, is as follows: GAGVSQSPSNKVTEKGKDVELRCDPISGHTALYWYRQSLGQGLEFLIYFQGNSAPDKSGLPSDRFSAERTGGSVSTLTIQRTQQEDSAVYLCASSLIPRDEQYFGPGTRLLVL.